The 14 T cell receptor beta chains reported below all come from one sample, sequenced in a study of T cells in Graves' hyperthyroidism and ophthalmopathy. Authors of the study amplified TCR beta CDR3 regions from RNA transcripts. Using the HTBI primer set, a first-round RT-PCR was run on the TCR CDR3. Each CDR3 protein is one row after TCRdb ran MiXCR on the multiplex PCR reads. The sample has hundreds of thousands of distinct CDR3 sequences, 35% to 40% seen once. Source material: blood. These receptors came from a man in his late teens or twenties with Graves' hyperthyroidism.

This clonotype showed up just a few times. The gene calls are TRBV12-5 and TRBJ1-1; D is possibly TRBD1 (5 bases). V dropped 9 bases and J dropped 6 bases, with 14 bases sitting between them. CDR1 is LGHNT and CDR2 is FRNRAP in the germline V gene. The CDR3 has 12 residues. In DNA, the CDR3 is TGTGCTAGGAGGGGAGGGGTGGCTGAAGCTTTCTTT. This sequence encodes CARRGGVAEAFF.

This clonotype was recorded many times. V usage is TRBV19 and J usage is TRBJ1-1; possibly TRBD1 for D (6 bases). This CDR3 has 12 residues. Trimming left V 5 bases short and J 7 bases short, with 11 bases between. Germline V gene sequence: CDR1 LNHDA, CDR2 SQIVND (reference sequence). This CDR3 is CASSVPGVEAFF. The DNA of the CDR3 is TGTGCCAGTAGTGTCCCAGGGGTTGAAGCTTTCTTT.

This clonotype was counted ten times or more. The genes are TRBV5-1 and TRBJ1-1, with D possibly TRBD1 on 6 matching bases. CDR1 and CDR2 (germline): SGHRS, YFSETQ. Trimming pared 0 bases from V and 5 bases from J, leaving 11 bases between. The CDR3 loop spans 14 amino acids. Written as DNA, the CDR3 is TGCGCCAGCAGCTTGGAAGGGGGATGGACTGAAGCTTTCTTT. Translating gives CASSLEGGWTEAFF.

This rearrangement joins TRBV10-3 to TRBJ1-2; D is uncertain. CDR3 length equals 14 residues. V lost 2 bases and J lost 8, with 15 bases in between. Germline CDR1 is ENHRY and CDR2 is SYGVKD. The CDR3 protein is CAISEGLPDRGYTF. CDR3 nucleotides: TGTGCCATCAGTGAGGGACTTCCGGATAGGGGCTACACCTTC.

This chain links TRBV10-3 with TRBJ1-5; 8 bases are a match to TRBD1. V gave up 10 bases and J gave up 5 bases; unmatched junction bases: 13. The CDR3 extends over 15 amino acids. Germline-derived CDR1 and CDR2 are ENHRY and SYGVKD. CDR3 region: CASSGQGISDQPQHF. CDR3 bases: TGTGCCAGCTCCGGACAGGGTATCTCCGATCAGCCCCAGCATTTT.

This clonotype turned up a few times. J is TRBJ1-2 and V is TRBV20-1; the D is unclear. Trimming took 6 bases from V and 2 from J, leaving 10 bases between them. Germline-derived CDR1 and CDR2 are DFQATT and SNEGSKA (reference sequence). The CDR3 has 12 amino acids. CDR3 sequence reads: CSAPGVNYGYTF. The CDR3 DNA sequence: TGCAGTGCCCCGGGAGTAAACTATGGCTACACCTTC.

This sequence joins TRBV4-1 and TRBJ1-2; D not resolved. Trimming stripped 0 bases from V and 6 bases from J, with 14 bases between. The CDR3 extends over 15 amino acids. Germline CDR1 MGHRA, CDR2 YSYEKL. CDR3 residues: CASSQDSTPGDGYTF. CDR3 bases: TGCGCCAGCAGCCAAGATTCAACGCCCGGGGATGGCTACACCTTC.

This rearrangement joins TRBV25-1 to TRBJ1-1, with 8 bases lining up with TRBD1. Germline V CDR1 and CDR2: MGHDK, SYGVNS. The CDR3 has 14 amino acids. With 4 bases clipped from V and 10 bases from J, the junction kept 11 bases outside the gene matches. In DNA, the CDR3 is TGTGCCAGCAGTGCAAACCCGGACAGGGCTGGAGCTTTCTTT. Translating it yields CASSANPDRAGAFF.

Remarks on this clonotype: An end of the junction differs from the germline gene, which may be a read error. This chain uses TRBV10-3 with TRBJ2-7, with D unclear. Per the germline V gene, CDR1 is ENHRY and CDR2 is SYGVKD. This CDR3 is 12 amino acids long. This CDR3 reads CASSDSPQEQYF. CDR3 coding DNA: TGTGCCAGCAGTGACTCACCGCAGGAGCAGTACTTC.

This sequence joins TRBV5-1 and TRBJ1-3; 9 bases agree with TRBD1. The trim removed 4 bases at V and 8 bases at J, leaving 7 bases unmatched. Germline loops: CDR1 SGHRS, CDR2 YFSETQ. This CDR3 region has 14 residues. CDR3 bases: TGCGCCAGCAGCGCGGACAGGGGAGGTTACACCATATATTTT. It codes for CASSADRGGYTIYF.

The chain joins TRBV29-1 to TRBJ2-3; D remains ambiguous. Germline V CDR1 and CDR2: SQVTM, ANQGSEA. This CDR3 is built from 13 residues. V lost 4 bases to trimming and J lost 0 bases, with 8 bases between them. Written as DNA, the CDR3 is TGCAGCGTTGCAACAGATAGCACAGATACGCAGTATTTT. Protein: CSVATDSTDTQYF.

This clonotype appeared a few times. The gene calls are TRBV29-1 and TRBJ2-3; TRBD1 or TRBD2 may be the D gene (6 bases each). The CDR3 length is 14 residues. V gave up 7 bases and J gave up 5 bases, with 19 bases separating them. The germline V gene has CDR1 SQVTM and CDR2 ANQGSEA. CDR3 nucleotide sequence: TGCAGCGCTAGGGACGTTGGAGGGGGAGATACGCAGTATTTT. It is translated as CSARDVGGGDTQYF.

The chain combines TRBV19 with TRBJ1-1; D is unclear. Trimming left V 3 bases short and J 0 bases short, with 11 bases between. The germline CDR1 and CDR2 sequences are LNHDA and SQIVND (reference sequence). The CDR3 is 15 amino acids. In nucleotides, the CDR3 is TGTGCCAGTAGTATGGTGGCAGCTATGAACACTGAAGCTTTCTTT. Translated: CASSMVAAMNTEAFF.

This clonotype was counted between two and nine times. The V and J genes are TRBV14 and TRBJ2-5; 7 bases agree with TRBD1. The CDR3 covers 15 residues. Germline assignment: CDR1 SGHDN and CDR2 FVKESK. After removal of 1 base from V and 2 bases from J, the junction contained 4 bases not matched to a gene. CDR3 residues: CASSQAGTAQETQYF. The CDR3 nucleotides are TGTGCCAGCAGCCAAGCGGGGACAGCACAAGAGACCCAGTACTTC.